The rows below give T cell receptor beta chains drawn from one sample of a study of tumor and adjacent non-tumor tissue in lung cancer. TCRdb recomputed calls from the multiplex PCR reads with MiXCR, one row per CDR3 protein. The table includes approximately 80,000 distinct CDR3 sequences, roughly 80% detected once. Material for sequencing was distant non-tumor lung tissue. The origin of the receptors is a man aged 60-69 years with non-small cell lung cancer. Both conserved end residues are part of each CDR3. D genes are given only for firm matches. The size field is filled for only some rows; it gives once, few, many or a size class.

>.|.|TRBJ1-6|TRBV11-2
TGTGCCAGTAGCCTAGGATGGGACAATAATTCACCCCTCCAATTT
CASSLGWDNNSPLQF
>.|TRBD2|TRBJ2-2|TRBV20-1
TGCAGTGCCACACCAGCGGGGGGGAGCACCGGGGAGCTGTTTTTT
CSATPAGGSTGELFF
>.|.|TRBJ2-7|TRBV6-2/TRBV6-3
TGTGCCAGTATCGACCGGACAGCCCGCAAAGAGCAGTACTTC
CASIDRTARKEQYF
>.|.|TRBJ2-3|TRBV6-5
TGTGCCAACAGTGTAGGCACAGATACGCAGTATTTT
CANSVGTDTQYF
>.|.|TRBJ2-2|TRBV12-3/TRBV12-4
TGTGCCAGCAGTTCACTAGTTACCGGGAAGCTGTTTTTT
CASSSLVTGKLFF
>.|.|TRBJ1-3|TRBV20-1
TGCAGTGCTAGGTCTAATCGTCCAGGAAACACCATATATTTT
CSARSNRPGNTIYF
>.|TRBD1|TRBJ1-1|TRBV11-2
TGTGCCAGCAGTTCGACAGGGAGATGGACTGAAGCTTTCTTT
CASSSTGRWTEAFF
>.|TRBD1|TRBJ1-1|TRBV12-3/TRBV12-4
TGCGCCAGCAGCCCAAGGGGACAGGGGGTTTCGAACATTGAAGCTTTCTTT
CASSPRGQGVSNIEAFF
>.|.|TRBJ2-6|TRBV11-2
TGTGCTAGCAGTCCTTTCTCTGGGGCCAACGCCTTGACTTTC
CASSPFSGANALTF
>many|TRBD2|TRBJ2-1|TRBV20-1
TGCAGTGCTATCGGGACTAGCGGGACCTACACCAACAATGAGCAGTTCTTC
CSAIGTSGTYTNNEQFF
>.|.|TRBJ2-2|TRBV4-1
TGCGCCAGCAGCCATTTATCCGGAGGGCTGTTTTTT
CASSHLSGGLFF
>.|TRBD2|TRBJ2-6|TRBV11-2
TGTGTCAGTAGTACAACTAGCGGGGGAGCCAATGGGGCCAACGTCCTGACTTTC
CVSSTTSGGANGANVLTF
>.|.|TRBJ2-1|TRBV20-1
TGCAGTACTCGCGCTAGAGGGGCTGAGCAGTTCTTC
CSTRARGAEQFF
>.|.|TRBJ2-5|TRBV11-2
TGTGCCGGCAACTCTACACGTGAAGAGACCCAGTACTTC
CAGNSTREETQYF
>.|.|TRBJ2-5|TRBV11-3
TGTGCCAGCAGCTTAGAGTCCAGCGGGTGGTCCCAAGAGAGCCAGTACTTC
CASSLESSGWSQESQYF
>few|TRBD1|TRBJ2-3|TRBV27
TGTGCCAGCAGTTTATTACAGGGGGCAGCAGATACGCAGTATTTT
CASSLLQGAADTQYF
>.|TRBD2|TRBJ2-3|TRBV14
TGTGCCTGCAGCCAAGTGGGGGGGATCAGAAATACGCAGTATTTT
CACSQVGGIRNTQYF
>.|.|TRBJ1-5|TRBV7-8
TGTGCCAGCAGCTTAGAGGAGGGTAGCAATCAGCCCCACCATTTT
CASSLEEGSNQPHHF
>once|.|TRBJ2-7|TRBV12-3/TRBV12-4
TGTGCCAGCAGATTTGTGGGATACGAGCAGTACTTC
CASRFVGYEQYF
>.|.|TRBJ1-5|TRBV6-5
TGTGACAGCAGTTACCTACAGGGAAACAATCAGCCCCAGCACTTT
CDSSYLQGNNQPQHF
>.|.|TRBJ1-1|TRBV18
TGTGCCAGCTTGGACTCGAGGACTGAAGCTTTCTTT
CASLDSRTEAFF
>.|TRBD2|TRBJ2-3|TRBV6-4
TGTGCCAGCAGCGAGCGGGAGGCCACAGATACGCAGTATTTT
CASSEREATDTQYF
>few|TRBD1|TRBJ2-1|TRBV7-9
TGTGCCAGCAGTGGGGGGACAGGTTCATACAATGAGCAGTTCTTC
CASSGGTGSYNEQFF
>.|.|TRBJ2-1|TRBV6-2/TRBV6-3
TGTGCCAGCACCGACCGGGCAGCCCGCAATGAGCAGTTATTT
CASTDRAARNEQLF
>many|TRBD1|TRBJ1-5|TRBV20-1
TGCAGTGCTAGAGAGGACAGGGCGGGCCAGCCCCAGCATTTT
CSAREDRAGQPQHF
>few|.|TRBJ1-5|TRBV19
TGTGCCAGTAGTATCCAGACAGGCAATCAGCCCCAGCATTTT
CASSIQTGNQPQHF
>.|TRBD1|TRBJ2-1|TRBV6-6
TGTGCCAGCAGTTCCACCGGGACAGGGACCAATGAGCAGTTCTTC
CASSSTGTGTNEQFF
>many|TRBD1|TRBJ1-1|TRBV6-6
TGTGCCAGCAGGGGGACAGGGGGACACGGGACTGAAGCTTTCTTT
CASRGTGGHGTEAFF
>.|.|TRBJ2-7|TRBV20-1
TGCGGTGCTAGTGCGGTCACCTACGAGCAGTTTTTC
CGASAVTYEQFF
>.|.|TRBJ1-1|TRBV11-2
TGTGCCAACAGCTTAGTCGGGAGGGACACTAAGGCTTTCTTT
CANSLVGRDTKAFF
>.|.|TRBJ1-2|TRBV6-1
TGTGCCATACTACGGAGAGGGGTAAAGGGGAGGTATGGCTACACCTTC
CAILRRGVKGRYGYTF
>.|.|TRBJ2-1|TRBV11-3
TGTGCCAGCAGCTTAGGGGGGAGCATCCACAATGAGCAGTTCTTC
CASSLGGSIHNEQFF
>many|TRBD1|TRBJ2-1|TRBV28
TGTGCCAGCAGGACGGGACAGGGGGGCTACAATGAGCAGTTCTTC
CASRTGQGGYNEQFF
>.|TRBD1|TRBJ2-3|TRBV29-1
TGTAACCTGGGACAGGGAGGAGATACGCAGTATTTT
CNLGQGGDTQYF
>once|.|TRBJ2-1|TRBV11-2
TGTGCCAGCAGCTTCACAGGGATTTCCTACAATGAGCAGTTATTC
CASSFTGISYNEQLF
>.|.|TRBJ2-3|TRBV30
TGTGCCTGGAACCCCGGACTGGGCACAGATACGCAGTATTTT
CAWNPGLGTDTQYF
>.|.|TRBJ2-7|TRBV11-2
TGTGACAGCATTTTAGACGGAAGGGACGTGGGAATCTACGAGCAGTACTTC
CDSILDGRDVGIYEQYF
>many|.|TRBJ1-3|TRBV5-4
TGTGCCAGCAGCTTGGCAGGGGCGCGAGACACCATATATTTT
CASSLAGARDTIYF
>.|.|TRBJ1-4|TRBV11-2
TGTGCCAGCAGCTTAGATATAGTTGGCGGACTGTTTTTT
CASSLDIVGGLFF
>.|TRBD2|TRBJ2-3|TRBV12-3/TRBV12-4
TGTGCCAGCAGTGGGACTAACGGTTTTACAAATACGCAGTATTTT
CASSGTNGFTNTQYF
>.|.|TRBJ2-7|TRBV20-1
TGCAGTGCTAGGGGACAATTCTCCTACGAGCAGTACTTC
CSARGQFSYEQYF
>.|TRBD2|TRBJ2-3|TRBV4-3
TGCGCTAGCAGCCAGGTTAGACTAGGCGGGAGTTTCGATACGCAGTATTTT
CASSQVRLGGSFDTQYF
>.|.|TRBJ2-5|TRBV6-5
TGTGCCAGCCCTGATACCGGGACCGCGGGGGCCCAATACTTC
CASPDTGTAGAQYF
>many|TRBD1|TRBJ2-3|TRBV6-1
TGTGCCAGCAGTTTATCGACAGGGAGCACAGATACGCAGTATTTT
CASSLSTGSTDTQYF
>.|TRBD2|TRBJ2-5|TRBV11-2
TGTGCCAGCAGCTTAGATCTAGGATTAGCGGGGCAAGAGAACCAGTACTTC
CASSLDLGLAGQENQYF
>.|TRBD1|TRBJ2-5|TRBV4-1
TGTGCCAGCAGCCAAGAGGGGACAGGGAAAGAGACCCAGTACTTC
CASSQEGTGKETQYF
>.|TRBD1|TRBJ1-1|TRBV20-1
TGCAGTGCTCACAGGGGCCCAGTGAACACTGAAGCCCTCTTT
CSAHRGPVNTEALF
>.|TRBD1|TRBJ1-4|TRBV6-5
TGTACCAGCAGTCCGCGGACCGGGACAGAGAGATTTGAAAAACTGTTTTTT
CTSSPRTGTERFEKLFF
>.|.|TRBJ2-5|TRBV11-2
TGTGCCAGCAGTGAGTTCTGGGATACCCAGTACTTC
CASSEFWDTQYF
>.|.|TRBJ1-1|TRBV11-2
TGTGACAGCAATTTAGGGACGGTTGTGAGGGACACTGAAGCTTTCTTT
CDSNLGTVVRDTEAFF
>.|.|TRBJ2-1|TRBV5-4
TGTGCCAGCAGCTTTATAGTTGGGCCTAACAATGAGGAGTTCTTC
CASSFIVGPNNEEFF
>many|.|TRBJ1-2|TRBV20-1
TGCAGTGCTAGAGACGGGAGACGCGAGTTCTATGGCTACACCTTC
CSARDGRREFYGYTF